This TCR beta chain came from a study of T cell responses to AZD1222 COVID-19 vaccine. Study findings and constraints: Rises in breadth and depth of Spike-specific TCRs came after two AZD1222 doses.

V shed 4 bases and J 8 bases; nucleotides not matched to a gene: 13. Germline V lookup: CDR1 LGHNT, CDR2 FRNRAP. The CDR3 consists of 17 residues. The assay was immunoSEQ multiplex PCR, and TCRdb's table has in-frame clones only and misses some. This table holds more than 150,000 clones, 94% found once. Turning to this clone: Its antigen is not known.

The sample here was peripheral blood, taken 28 days after the second AZD1222 dose. This receptor was obtained from an adult who received the AZD1222 COVID-19 vaccine. The chain uses TRBV12-5 and TRBJ2-1, with 11 positions matching TRBD2. The CDR3 reads CASGSPSGGTYTDEQFF. CDR3 nucleotide sequence: TGTGCTAGTGGTTCCCCTAGCGGGGGGACCTATACGGATGAGCAGTTCTTC. Variable domain in full (rest from reference TRBV12-5 and TRBJ2-1): DARVTQTPRHKVTEMGQEVTMRCQPILGHNTVFWYRQTMMQGLELLAYFRNRAPLDDSGMPKDRFSAEMPDATLATLKIQPSEPRDSAVYFCASGSPSGGTYTDEQFFGPGTRLTVL.